Listed here are 19 T cell receptor beta chains from one sample, sequenced in a study of T cell changes during pregnancy in multiple sclerosis. Assay: immunoSEQ multiplex PCR; the TCRdb copy retains only in-frame clones and omits some. This table holds about 68,000 clones, under 95% found once. Material: peripheral blood, obtained in the second trimester of pregnancy. The receptors shown here come from a female donor in good health, enrolled as a control in a pregnancy study.

This sequence joins TRBV29-1 and TRBJ1-1, with 9 bases matching TRBD1. Germline loops: CDR1 SQVTM, CDR2 ANQGSEA. The V segment lost 6 bases and the J segment 10 bases; nucleotides outside the gene matches: 6. The CDR3 is 11 residues long. The DNA of the CDR3 is TGCAGCGTCGTTATACAGGGGGCAGCTTTCTTT. The encoded protein is CSVVIQGAAFF.

The CDR3 here is CASSYRGQGPYEQYF. The CDR3 coding sequence is TGCGCCAGCAGCTACAGAGGACAGGGACCCTACGAGCAGTACTTC. This chain joins TRBV5-1 and TRBJ2-7, with TRBD1 matching 8 bases. The junction had 7 bases not matched to a gene; V was cut back by 3 bases and J by 2 bases. This CDR3 comprises 15 residues. Germline lookup yields CDR1 SGHRS and CDR2 YFSETQ.

J is TRBJ2-1 and V is TRBV5-1, with 10 bases matching TRBD1. The germline V gene has CDR1 SGHRS and CDR2 YFSETQ. The CDR3 covers 15 residues. Trimming at V came to 1 base and at J to 10 bases, leaving 8 bases not matched to a gene. The CDR3 nucleotides read TGCGCCAGCAGCTTGTGGGGACAGGGGTTCGAGGAGCAGTTCTTC. It is translated as CASSLWGQGFEEQFF.

This chain connects TRBV2 to TRBJ1-2, with 7 bases lining up with TRBD1. The CDR3 consists of 14 residues. The trim removed 7 bases at V and 6 bases at J, leaving 11 bases unmatched. Per the germline V gene, CDR1 is SNHLY and CDR2 is FYNNEI. CDR3 DNA: TGTGCCAGCACTGTAATACAGGGGAGCGATGGCTACACCTTC. It translates to CASTVIQGSDGYTF.

The chain carries TRBV5-1 and TRBJ2-3; TRBD2 aligns across 12 bases. V trimming: 4 bases; J trimming: 4 bases; junction bases outside the gene matches: 7. The CDR3 runs to 16 residues. The germline gives CDR1 SGHRS, CDR2 YFSETQ. DNA for the CDR3: TGCGCCAGCAGCCTCGGACTAGCGGGACTCGCAGATACGCAGTATTTT. Its translation is CASSLGLAGLADTQYF.

The V and J genes are TRBV5-1 and TRBJ2-7, with D perhaps TRBD1 (6 bases). Germline assignment: CDR1 SGHRS and CDR2 YFSETQ. The CDR3 length is 17 residues. V gave up 4 bases and J gave up 0 bases, with 20 bases separating them. The CDR3 region has the DNA TGCGCCAGCAGCCTCGGCATGGGACCCAGGGGCTCCTACGAGCAGTACTTC. Translation gives CASSLGMGPRGSYEQYF.

This chain links TRBV7-9 with TRBJ2-1; the D is unclear. The CDR3 is 16 amino acids. Per the germline V gene, CDR1 is SEHNR and CDR2 is FQNEAQ (reference sequence). Trimming took off 3 bases at V and 2 bases at J, with 14 bases between the two ends. The CDR3 region has the DNA TGTGCCAGCAGCTTCGGTCCGGGTGAGGCCTACAATGAGCAGTTCTTC. Translating it yields CASSFGPGEAYNEQFF.

This clone occurred a few times. V usage is TRBV19 and J usage is TRBJ2-2; TRBD2 might be the D (5 bases). The CDR3 extends over 12 amino acids. Trimming removed 5 bases at V and 7 bases at J, with 8 bases between. CDR1 is LNHDA, CDR2 SQIVND, per germline (reference sequence). This CDR3 is CASSPRDGELFF. The CDR3 DNA reads TGTGCCAGTAGTCCCCGGGACGGGGAGCTGTTTTTT.

The rearrangement links TRBV28 to TRBJ2-5; the match to TRBD2 covers 11 bases. The germline gives CDR1 MDHEN, CDR2 SYDVKM. With V trimmed by 5 bases and J by 6 bases, 11 bases remained unmatched. The CDR3 is 16 residues long. In nucleotides, the CDR3 is TGTGCCAGCAGTCCCTTTAGCGGGAGGGCCTTCAAGACCCAGTACTTC. It is translated as CASSPFSGRAFKTQYF.

This chain uses TRBV2 with TRBJ2-3; TRBD2 matches at 8 bases. The CDR3 extends over 16 amino acids. With 6 bases clipped from V and 2 bases from J, the junction kept 10 bases outside the gene matches. The germline V gene encodes CDR1 SNHLY and CDR2 FYNNEI. This chain's CDR3 is CASRAPSGSITDTQYF. The CDR3 DNA follows: TGTGCCAGCAGGGCCCCTAGCGGGTCCATCACAGATACGCAGTATTTT.

The chain carries TRBV5-1 and TRBJ2-7; D perhaps matches TRBD1 (8 bases). Germline-derived CDR1 and CDR2 are SGHRS and YFSETQ. The CDR3 runs to 15 residues. Trimming stripped 4 bases from V and 3 bases from J, with 17 bases between. CDR3 bases: TGCGCCAGCAGCCCAGGGGGCGGGAGAAACTACGAGCAGTACTTC. It encodes CASSPGGGRNYEQYF.

The rearrangement uses TRBV4-1 and TRBJ2-7; D perhaps matches TRBD2 (5 bases). Trimming stripped 0 bases from V and 3 bases from J, with 12 bases between. The CDR3 sequence is 15 residues long. Germline CDR1 MGHRA, CDR2 YSYEKL. The CDR3 nucleotides are TGCGCCAGCAGCCAAGATCCCGGACTTATCTACGAGCAGTACTTC. This codes for CASSQDPGLIYEQYF.

This chain links TRBV28 with TRBJ2-2; 10 bases line up with TRBD2. With 5 bases clipped from V and 7 bases from J, the junction kept 7 bases outside the gene matches. The V gene's germline CDR1 is MDHEN and CDR2 SYDVKM. This CDR3 is 15 amino acids long. The CDR3 DNA reads TGTGCCAGCAGTCCCTTAGCGGGAGGAATCGGGGAGCTGTTTTTT. Its protein is CASSPLAGGIGELFF.

This rearrangement joins TRBV10-3 to TRBJ2-6; TRBD1 matches 7 bases. J was trimmed by 0 bases and V by 4 bases; bases with no gene match: 15. Germline lookup yields CDR1 ENHRY and CDR2 SYGVKD. The CDR3 is 20 residues long. The CDR3 here is CAISGGLRGLSTSGANVLTF. CDR3 nucleotides: TGTGCCATCAGTGGGGGCTTGAGGGGGCTATCAACCTCTGGGGCCAACGTCCTGACTTTC.

The chain is built from TRBV29-1 and TRBJ2-7, with 10 bases that match TRBD1. The V gene's germline CDR1 is SQVTM and CDR2 ANQGSEA. With 6 bases clipped from V and 6 bases from J, the junction kept 2 bases outside the gene matches. This CDR3 comprises 11 residues. This chain's CDR3 is CSVGTGAEQYF. The CDR3 region has the DNA TGCAGCGTCGGGACAGGGGCCGAGCAGTACTTC.

The chain employs TRBV9 and TRBJ1-1; D not resolved. V lost 0 bases to trimming and J lost 11 bases, with 14 bases between them. Per the germline V gene, CDR1 is SGDLS and CDR2 is YYNGEE. The CDR3 has 13 residues. In DNA, the CDR3 is TGTGCCAGCAGCGTAGCGGGATCCCCCGTCGCTTTCTTT. Translation: CASSVAGSPVAFF. The variable domain in full, completed from reference TRBV9 and TRBJ1-1, reads DSGVTQTPKHLITATGQRVTLRCSPRSGDLSVYWYQQSLDQGLQFLIQYYNGEERAKGNILERFSAQQFPDLHSELNLSSLELGDSALYFCASSVAGSPVAFFGQGTRLTVV.

V gene TRBV28 combines with J gene TRBJ2-5; D uncertain. CDR1 and CDR2 (germline): MDHEN, SYDVKM. This CDR3 has 14 amino acids. V lost 1 base and J 1 base, leaving 7 bases between the germline ends. CDR3 in amino acids: CASSLSTFQETQYF. CDR3 nucleotides: TGTGCCAGCAGTTTATCGACATTCCAAGAGACCCAGTACTTC.

The chain has TRBV4-1 and TRBJ2-5, with D unresolved. Trimming pared 4 bases from V and 0 bases from J, leaving 12 bases between. The CDR3 sequence is 15 residues long. Germline CDR1 and CDR2: MGHRA and YSYEKL. The CDR3 sequence is CASSPAPLDQETQYF. In DNA, the CDR3 is TGCGCCAGCAGCCCTGCCCCCCTAGACCAAGAGACCCAGTACTTC.

V and J are TRBV28 and TRBJ2-3; possibly TRBD1 for D (6 bases). The germline gives CDR1 MDHEN, CDR2 SYDVKM. V lost 5 bases, J lost 4 bases, and 13 bases lay in between. The CDR3 has 14 amino acids. This CDR3 reads CASSTRRGSDTQYF. CDR3 sequence (DNA): TGTGCCAGCAGTACCCGTAGGGGGTCAGATACGCAGTATTTT.